The present T cell receptor beta chain was sequenced within a study of T-cell memory formation after mild COVID-19. MiXCR was run by TCRdb on the 5' RACE reads, yielding one entry per CDR3 protein. This sample has 350,000 to 550,000 distinct CDR3 sequences, with roughly 18% found just once. V lost 6 bases and J lost 1, with 12 bases in between. Germline V CDR1 and CDR2: SEHNR, FQNEAQ (reference sequence). The CDR3 is 14 amino acids. The sequenced sample was PBMCs or a T cell subset sorted from them (not recorded which). The sequence derives from a man younger than 35 who had mild COVID-19 (a few samples of this study predate the infection). Cell type and time point are not known. This rearrangement joins TRBV7-9 to TRBJ2-5, with D perhaps TRBD2 (5 bases). The CDR3 reads CASRSRAFQETQYF. The CDR3 nucleotides read TGTGCCAGCAGGTCGAGGGCATTCCAAGAGACCCAGTACTTC.